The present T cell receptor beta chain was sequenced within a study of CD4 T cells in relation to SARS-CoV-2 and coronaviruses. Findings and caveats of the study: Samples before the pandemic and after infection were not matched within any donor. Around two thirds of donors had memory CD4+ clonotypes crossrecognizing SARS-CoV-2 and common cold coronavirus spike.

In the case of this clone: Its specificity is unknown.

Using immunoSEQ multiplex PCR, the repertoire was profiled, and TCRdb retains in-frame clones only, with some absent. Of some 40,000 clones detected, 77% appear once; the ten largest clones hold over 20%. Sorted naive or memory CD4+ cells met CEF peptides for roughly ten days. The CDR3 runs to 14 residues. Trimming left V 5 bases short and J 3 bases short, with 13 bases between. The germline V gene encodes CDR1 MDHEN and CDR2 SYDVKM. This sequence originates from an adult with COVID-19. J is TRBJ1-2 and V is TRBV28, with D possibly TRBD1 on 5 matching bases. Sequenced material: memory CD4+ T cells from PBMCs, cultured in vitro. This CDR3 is CASSPRVVDYGYTF. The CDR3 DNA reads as TGTGCCAGCAGTCCCAGGGTAGTTGACTATGGCTACACCTTC.